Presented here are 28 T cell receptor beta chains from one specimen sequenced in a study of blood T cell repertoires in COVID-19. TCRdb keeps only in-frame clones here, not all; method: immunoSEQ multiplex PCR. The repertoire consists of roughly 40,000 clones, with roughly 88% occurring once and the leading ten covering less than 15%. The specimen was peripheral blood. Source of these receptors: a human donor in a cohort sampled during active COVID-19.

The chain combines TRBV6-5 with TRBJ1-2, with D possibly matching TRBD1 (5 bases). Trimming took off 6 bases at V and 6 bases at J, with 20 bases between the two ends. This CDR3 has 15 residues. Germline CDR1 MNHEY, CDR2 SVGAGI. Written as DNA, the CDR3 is TGTGCCAGCAGCGACGAGACAGAAGGATATCATGGCTACACCTTC. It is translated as CASSDETEGYHGYTF.

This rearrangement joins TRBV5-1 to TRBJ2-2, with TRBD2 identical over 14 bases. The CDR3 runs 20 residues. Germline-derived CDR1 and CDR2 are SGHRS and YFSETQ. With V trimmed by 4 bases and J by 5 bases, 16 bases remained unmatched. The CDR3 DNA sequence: TGCGCCAGCAGCCAAAGATCCGGGACTAGCGGGGGTAAAGGGACCGGGGAGCTGTTTTTT. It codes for CASSQRSGTSGGKGTGELFF.

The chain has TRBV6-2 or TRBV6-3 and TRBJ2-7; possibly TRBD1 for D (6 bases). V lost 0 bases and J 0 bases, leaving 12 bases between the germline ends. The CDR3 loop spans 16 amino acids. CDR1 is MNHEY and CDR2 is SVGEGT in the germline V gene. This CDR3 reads CASSYSRQEYSYEQYF. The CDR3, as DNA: TGTGCCAGCAGTTACTCTCGACAGGAGTACTCCTACGAGCAGTACTTC.

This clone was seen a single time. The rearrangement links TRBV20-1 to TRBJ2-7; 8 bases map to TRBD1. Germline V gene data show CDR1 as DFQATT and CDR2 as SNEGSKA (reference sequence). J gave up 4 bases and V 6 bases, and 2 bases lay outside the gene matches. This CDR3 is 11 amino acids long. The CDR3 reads CSARQGYEQYF. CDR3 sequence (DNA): TGCAGTGCGCGACAGGGGTACGAGCAGTACTTC.

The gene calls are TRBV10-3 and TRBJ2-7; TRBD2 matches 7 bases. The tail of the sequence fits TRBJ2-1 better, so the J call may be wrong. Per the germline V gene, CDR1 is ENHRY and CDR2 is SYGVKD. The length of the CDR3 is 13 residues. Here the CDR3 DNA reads TGTGCCATCAGTGGCGGGGGTTACAATGAGCAGTTCTTC. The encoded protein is CAISGGGYNEQFF.

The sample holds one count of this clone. The DNA for the CDR3 is TGTGCCAGTAGTAAGGCCGCGGGTGGCTACACCTTC. Protein sequence: CASSKAAGGYTF. The chain is built from TRBV19 and TRBJ1-2; D gene uncertain. V was pared by 4 bases and J by 7 bases, with 10 bases between. The CDR3 is made up of 12 amino acids. Germline loops: CDR1 LNHDA, CDR2 SQIVND (reference sequence).

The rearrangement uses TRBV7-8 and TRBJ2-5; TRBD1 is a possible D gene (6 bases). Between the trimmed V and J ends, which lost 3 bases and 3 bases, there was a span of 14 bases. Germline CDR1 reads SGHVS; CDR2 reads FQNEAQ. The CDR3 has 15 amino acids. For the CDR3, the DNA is TGTGCCAGCAGCTTTGGGGGCGCGGATGAAGAGACCCAGTACTTC. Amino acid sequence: CASSFGGADEETQYF.

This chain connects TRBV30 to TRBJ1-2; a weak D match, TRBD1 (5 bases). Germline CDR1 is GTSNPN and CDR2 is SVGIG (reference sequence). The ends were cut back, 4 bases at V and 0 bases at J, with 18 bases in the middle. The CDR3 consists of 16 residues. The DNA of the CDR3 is TGTGCCTGGACCCACCCCGGCGGGGGTTCTAACTATGGCTACACCTTC. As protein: CAWTHPGGGSNYGYTF. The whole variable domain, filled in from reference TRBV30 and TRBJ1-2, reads SQTIHQWPATLVQPVGSPLSLECTVEGTSNPNLYWYRQAAGRGLQLLFYSVGIGQISSEVPQNLSASRPQDRQFILSSKKLLLSDSGFYLCAWTHPGGGSNYGYTFGSGTRLTVV.

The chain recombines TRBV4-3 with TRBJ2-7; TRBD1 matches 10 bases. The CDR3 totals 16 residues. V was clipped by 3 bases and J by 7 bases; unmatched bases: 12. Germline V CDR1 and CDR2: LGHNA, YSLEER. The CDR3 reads CASSHMPGQGSREQYF. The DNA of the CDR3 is TGCGCCAGCAGCCATATGCCGGGACAGGGGTCGCGGGAGCAGTACTTC.

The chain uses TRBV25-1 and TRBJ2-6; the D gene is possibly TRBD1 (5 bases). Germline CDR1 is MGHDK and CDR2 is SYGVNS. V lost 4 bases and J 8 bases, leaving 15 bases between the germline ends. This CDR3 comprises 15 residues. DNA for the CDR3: TGTGCCAGCAGTGCGGACATAGGGATGACCAACGTCCTGACTTTC. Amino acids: CASSADIGMTNVLTF.

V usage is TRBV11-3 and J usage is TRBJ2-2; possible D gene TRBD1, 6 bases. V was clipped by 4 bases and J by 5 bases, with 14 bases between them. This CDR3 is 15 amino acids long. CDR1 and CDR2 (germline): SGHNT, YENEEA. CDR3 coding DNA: TGTGCCAGCAGCTCTTACCAGGGGCCAACCGGGGAGCTGTTTTTT. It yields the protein CASSSYQGPTGELFF.

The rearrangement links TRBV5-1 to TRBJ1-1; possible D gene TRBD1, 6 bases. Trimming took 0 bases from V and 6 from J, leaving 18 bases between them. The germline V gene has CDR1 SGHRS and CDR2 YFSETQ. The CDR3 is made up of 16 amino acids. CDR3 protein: CASSLARGRGLSEAFF. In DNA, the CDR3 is TGCGCCAGCAGCTTGGCCAGAGGCAGGGGTCTCTCTGAAGCTTTCTTT.

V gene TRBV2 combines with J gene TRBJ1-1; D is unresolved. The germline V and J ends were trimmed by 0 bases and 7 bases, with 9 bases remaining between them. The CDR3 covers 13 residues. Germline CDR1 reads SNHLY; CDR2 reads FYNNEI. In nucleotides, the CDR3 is TGTGCCAGCAGTGAAGCGGAGGGATTTGAAGCTTTCTTT. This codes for CASSEAEGFEAFF.

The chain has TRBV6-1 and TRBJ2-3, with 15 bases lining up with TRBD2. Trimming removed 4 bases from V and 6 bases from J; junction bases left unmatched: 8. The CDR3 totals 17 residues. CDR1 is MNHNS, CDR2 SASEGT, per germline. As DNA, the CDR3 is TGTGCCAGCAGTGGCGGGACTAGCGGGGGGTGGAGGGATACGCAGTATTTT. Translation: CASSGGTSGGWRDTQYF.

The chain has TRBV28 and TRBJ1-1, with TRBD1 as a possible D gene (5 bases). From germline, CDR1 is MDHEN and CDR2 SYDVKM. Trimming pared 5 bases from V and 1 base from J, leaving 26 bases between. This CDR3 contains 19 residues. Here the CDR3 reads CASSPSGRAAYPRNTEAFF. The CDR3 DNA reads TGTGCCAGCAGTCCTTCCGGCAGGGCGGCTTATCCCCGGAACACTGAAGCTTTCTTT.

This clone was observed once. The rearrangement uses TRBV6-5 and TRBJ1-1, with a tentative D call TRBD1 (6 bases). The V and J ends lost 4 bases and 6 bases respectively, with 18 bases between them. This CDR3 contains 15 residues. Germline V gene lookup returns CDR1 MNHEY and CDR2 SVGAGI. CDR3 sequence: CASSWGTGGGAEAFF. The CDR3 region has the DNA TGTGCCAGCAGTTGGGGGACGGGGGGCGGCGCTGAAGCTTTCTTT.

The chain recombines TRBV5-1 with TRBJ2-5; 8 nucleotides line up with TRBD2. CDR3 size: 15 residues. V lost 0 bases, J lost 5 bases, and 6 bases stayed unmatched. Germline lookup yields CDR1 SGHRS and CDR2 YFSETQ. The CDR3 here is CASSLDPGGRETQYF. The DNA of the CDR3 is TGCGCCAGCAGCTTGGATCCGGGGGGGCGTGAGACCCAGTACTTC. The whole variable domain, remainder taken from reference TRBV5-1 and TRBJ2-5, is KAGVTQTPRYLIKTRGQQVTLSCSPISGHRSVSWYQQTPGQGLQFLFEYFSETQRNKGNFPGRFSGRQFSNSRSEMNVSTLELGDSALYLCASSLDPGGRETQYFGPGTRLLVL.

The CDR3 DNA is TGTGCCATCAGTGAGTCTGAGGCCGGACTCTGGGGCTACACCTTC. Encoded protein: CAISESEAGLWGYTF. The chain joins TRBV10-3 to TRBJ1-2; D remains unclear. The CDR3 length is 15 residues. The germline V gene encodes CDR1 ENHRY and CDR2 SYGVKD. With 0 bases removed from V and 8 bases from J, the gap between germline ends came to 16 bases.

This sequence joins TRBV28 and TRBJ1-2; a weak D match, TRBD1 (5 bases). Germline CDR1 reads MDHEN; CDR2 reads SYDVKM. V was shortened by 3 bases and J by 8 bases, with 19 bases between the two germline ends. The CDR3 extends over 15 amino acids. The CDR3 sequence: CASSLGFGRSGGYTF. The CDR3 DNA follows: TGTGCCAGCAGTTTGGGTTTCGGGAGGTCAGGGGGCTACACCTTC.

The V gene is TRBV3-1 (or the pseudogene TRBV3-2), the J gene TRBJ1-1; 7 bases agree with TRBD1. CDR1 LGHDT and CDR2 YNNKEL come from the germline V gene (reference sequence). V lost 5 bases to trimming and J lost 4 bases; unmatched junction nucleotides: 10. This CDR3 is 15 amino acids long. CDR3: CASSLGGLGGTEAFF. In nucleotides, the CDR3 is TGTGCCAGCAGCTTAGGGGGCTTAGGCGGCACTGAAGCTTTCTTT.

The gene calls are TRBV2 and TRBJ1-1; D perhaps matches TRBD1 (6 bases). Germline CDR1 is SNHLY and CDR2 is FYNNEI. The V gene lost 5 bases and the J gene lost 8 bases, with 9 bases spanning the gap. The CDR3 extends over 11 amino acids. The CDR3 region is CASSKGQEAFF. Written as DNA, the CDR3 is TGTGCCAGCAGTAAAGGACAGGAAGCTTTCTTT.

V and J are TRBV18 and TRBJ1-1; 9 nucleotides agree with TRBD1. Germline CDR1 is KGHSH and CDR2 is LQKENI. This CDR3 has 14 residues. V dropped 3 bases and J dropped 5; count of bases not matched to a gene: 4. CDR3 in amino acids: CASSPGQGSTEAFF. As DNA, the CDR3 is TGTGCCAGCTCACCCGGACAGGGGAGTACTGAAGCTTTCTTT.

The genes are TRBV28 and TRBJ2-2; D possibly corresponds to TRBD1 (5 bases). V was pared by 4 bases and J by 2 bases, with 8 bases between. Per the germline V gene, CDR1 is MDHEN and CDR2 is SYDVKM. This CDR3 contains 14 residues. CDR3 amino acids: CASSYWGNTGELFF. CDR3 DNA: TGTGCCAGCAGTTACTGGGGCAACACCGGGGAGCTGTTTTTT.

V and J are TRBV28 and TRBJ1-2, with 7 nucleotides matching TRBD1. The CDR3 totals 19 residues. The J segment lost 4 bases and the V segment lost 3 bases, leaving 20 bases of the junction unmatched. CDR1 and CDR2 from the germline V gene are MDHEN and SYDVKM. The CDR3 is CASSFGPGGGKGPGYGYTF. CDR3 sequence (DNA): TGTGCCAGCAGTTTCGGTCCAGGAGGGGGCAAAGGGCCTGGCTATGGCTACACCTTC.

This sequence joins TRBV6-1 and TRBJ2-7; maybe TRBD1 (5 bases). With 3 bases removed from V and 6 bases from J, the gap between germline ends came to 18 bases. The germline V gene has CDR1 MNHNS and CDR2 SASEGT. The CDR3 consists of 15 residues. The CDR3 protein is CASSEGPRDWGEQYF. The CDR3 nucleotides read TGTGCCAGCAGTGAGGGCCCCAGGGATTGGGGCGAGCAGTACTTC.

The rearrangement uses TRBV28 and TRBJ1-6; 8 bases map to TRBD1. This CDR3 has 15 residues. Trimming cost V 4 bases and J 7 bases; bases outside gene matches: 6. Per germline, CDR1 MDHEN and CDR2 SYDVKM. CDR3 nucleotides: TGTGCCAGCAGTTCCCCAGGGGGCATGAATTCACCCCTCCACTTT. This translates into CASSSPGGMNSPLHF.

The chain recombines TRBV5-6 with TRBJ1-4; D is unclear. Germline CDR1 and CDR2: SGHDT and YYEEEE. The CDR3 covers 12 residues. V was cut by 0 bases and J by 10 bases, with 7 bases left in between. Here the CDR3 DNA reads TGTGCCAGCAGCTTGGGAGGAGGAAAACTGTTTTTT. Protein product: CASSLGGGKLFF.

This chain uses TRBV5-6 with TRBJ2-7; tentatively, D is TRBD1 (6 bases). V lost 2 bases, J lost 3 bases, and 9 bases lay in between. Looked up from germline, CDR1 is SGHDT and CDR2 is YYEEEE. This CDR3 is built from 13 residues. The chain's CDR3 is CASSFGTSYEQYF. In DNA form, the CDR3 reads TGTGCCAGCAGCTTCGGGACAAGCTACGAGCAGTACTTC.